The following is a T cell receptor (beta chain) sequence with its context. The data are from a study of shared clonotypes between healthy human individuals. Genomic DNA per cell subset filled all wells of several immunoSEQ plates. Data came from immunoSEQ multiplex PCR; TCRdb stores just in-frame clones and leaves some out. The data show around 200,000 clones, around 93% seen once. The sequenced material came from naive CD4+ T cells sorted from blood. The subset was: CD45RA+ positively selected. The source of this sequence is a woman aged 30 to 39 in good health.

The CDR3: CASSLGSAANEQYF. As DNA, the CDR3 is TGTGCCAGCAGCTTAGGTTCAGCGGCTAACGAGCAGTACTTC. The chain recombines TRBV7-2 with TRBJ2-7, with TRBD2 as a possible D gene (5 bases). The CDR3 spans 14 residues. V gave up 1 base and J gave up 5 bases, with 12 bases separating them. Per germline, CDR1 SGHTA and CDR2 FQGNSA.